These T cell receptor beta chains were read from a single sample in a study of cytomegalovirus exposure and HLA in healthy donors. Profiled with immunoSEQ multiplex PCR; TCRdb holds only in-frame clones, not every one. The sample holds 100,000 to 150,000 clones, around 78% seen once. The material sequenced was PBMCs. These receptors were collected from a middle-aged man in good health and CMV-seronegative. Both conserved end residues are part of each CDR3. The D gene is left open where the match is weak.

len: 15
d_gene: .
v_gene: TRBV30
j_gene: TRBJ1-4
CDR3nt: TGTGCCTGGAGTCCACCTCCAGGGGTTCCTGAAAAACTGTTTTTT
CDR3aa: CAWSPPPGVPEKLFF

len: 19
d_gene: TRBD1
v_gene: TRBV5-1
j_gene: TRBJ2-3
CDR3nt: TGCGCCAGCAGCTTGTCCCCTACGGGCTCAAGGGGGCCCACAGATACGCAGTATTTT
CDR3aa: CASSLSPTGSRGPTDTQYF

len: 14
d_gene: TRBD1
v_gene: TRBV5-1
j_gene: TRBJ2-7
CDR3nt: TGCGCCAGCAGCTTCGTGGGGACAGGGATTGAGCAGTACTTC
CDR3aa: CASSFVGTGIEQYF

len: 13
d_gene: .
v_gene: TRBV16
j_gene: TRBJ2-7
CDR3nt: TGTGCCAGCAGCCAAGGCAGGGCCTACGAGCAGTACTTC
CDR3aa: CASSQGRAYEQYF

len: 15
d_gene: TRBD1
v_gene: TRBV7-2
j_gene: TRBJ2-7
CDR3nt: TGTGCCAGCAGGCCGAGGGGGCGATTCTCCTACGAGCAGTACTTC
CDR3aa: CASRPRGRFSYEQYF

len: 17
d_gene: TRBD2
v_gene: TRBV7-9
j_gene: TRBJ2-1
CDR3nt: TGTGCCAGCAGCCGATCGGGGGGGTTGGGTTCCTACAATGAGCAGTTCTTC
CDR3aa: CASSRSGGLGSYNEQFF

len: 14
d_gene: .
v_gene: TRBV7-3
j_gene: TRBJ2-7
CDR3nt: TGTGCCAGCAGCTTCGACAGGTCATCCGACGAGCAGTACTTC
CDR3aa: CASSFDRSSDEQYF

len: 15
d_gene: TRBD1
v_gene: TRBV27
j_gene: TRBJ2-6
CDR3nt: TGTGCCAGCAGAAGAACAGGGGTAGGGGCCAACGGCCTGACTTTC
CDR3aa: CASRRTGVGANGLTF

len: 12
d_gene: .
v_gene: TRBV2
j_gene: TRBJ2-1
CDR3nt: TGTGCCAGCAGTTATCTACGGAGGGAGCAGTTCTTC
CDR3aa: CASSYLRREQFF

len: 13
d_gene: .
v_gene: TRBV11-3
j_gene: TRBJ2-3
CDR3nt: TGTGCCAGCAGCCCAGCGACCAGAGATACGCAGTATTTT
CDR3aa: CASSPATRDTQYF

len: 14
d_gene: TRBD1
v_gene: TRBV5-1
j_gene: TRBJ1-4
CDR3nt: TGCGCCAGCAGCACCGGGACAGGGGTGGTAAAACTGTTTTTT
CDR3aa: CASSTGTGVVKLFF

len: 11
d_gene: TRBD1
v_gene: TRBV29-1
j_gene: TRBJ2-2
CDR3nt: TGCAGCGTCGAGGACAGGGGGGAGCTGTTTTTT
CDR3aa: CSVEDRGELFF

len: 15
d_gene: .
v_gene: TRBV4-2
j_gene: TRBJ2-1
CDR3nt: TGTGCCAGCAGCCAAGATCCGGGACTTTACAATGAGCAGTTCTTC
CDR3aa: CASSQDPGLYNEQFF

len: 12
d_gene: .
v_gene: TRBV6-5
j_gene: TRBJ1-2
CDR3nt: TGTGCCAGCTTGGGGGCGGACTATGGCTACACCTTC
CDR3aa: CASLGADYGYTF

len: 12
d_gene: TRBD2
v_gene: TRBV6-6
j_gene: TRBJ2-7
CDR3nt: TGTGCCAGCTCCGGGGGGGTTTACGAGCAGTACTTC
CDR3aa: CASSGGVYEQYF